This T cell receptor (beta chain) was obtained from a study of blood T cells in healthy people across ages. Study at large: About one barcoded beta molecule per two T cells was the capture yield of template switching.

Study results and limitations: Age advanced and TCR beta diversity per million T cells fell, roughly linearly. Whereas aged donors had fewer naive CD4+ cells, long-lived donors had more of them and higher diversity.

The CDR3 contains 14 residues. Germline-derived CDR1 and CDR2 are SGHTA and FQGNSA. Trimming took 2 bases from V and 0 from J, leaving 8 bases between them. Together with a sample-barcoded 5' primer, a J-beta primer mix was included in a second PCR lasting about 7 to 12 cycles. A template-switch adaptor containing 12 random nucleotides labeled each cDNA molecule. TCRdb recomputed calls from the 5' RACE reads with MiXCR, one row per CDR3 protein. The data contain more than 700,000 distinct CDR3 sequences, around half of them seen just once; the ten biggest clones take up around 18%. This clonotype was seen ten or more times. Its specificity is not known.

The sample comprised blood. The receptor was isolated from a man at least 80 years old in good health. The chain employs TRBV7-2 and TRBJ2-7; D not certain. Here the CDR3 reads CASSLQWGSYEQYF. The CDR3, as DNA: TGTGCCAGCAGCTTACAGTGGGGCTCCTACGAGCAGTACTTC.